The 7 T cell receptor beta chains presented below share a single source sample, sequenced in a study of T cell repertoires in cytomegalovirus infection. In TCRdb, the reads were re-called with MiXCR into one record per CDR3 protein. Here the sample spans some 680,000 distinct CDR3 sequences, 35% to 40% being singletons. Sequencing used PBMCs. These receptors were obtained from a human donor in good health (CMV status not recorded). Some clones in this sample may be carry-over from other donors' samples.

This clonotype came up a few times. The V gene is TRBV28, the J gene TRBJ2-7; D is unclear. Trimming stripped 3 bases from V and 7 bases from J, with 16 bases between. The CDR3 is made up of 14 amino acids. CDR1 is MDHEN and CDR2 is SYDVKM in the germline V gene. CDR3 loop: CASSFGRPLGEQYF. CDR3 nucleotide sequence: TGTGCCAGCAGTTTCGGTCGGCCCTTGGGGGAGCAGTACTTC.

The DNA for the CDR3 is TGCAGTGCTAGAACCCAGGTGACTAGCGGGACGGACCCCCTTCGCACAGATACGCAGTATTTT. Translation: CSARTQVTSGTDPLRTDTQYF. The gene calls are TRBV20-1 and TRBJ2-3; 11 bases match TRBD2. The CDR3 has 21 residues. CDR1 and CDR2 from the germline V gene are DFQATT and SNEGSKA (reference sequence). Losses at the gene ends were 2 bases for V and 1 base for J; bases not matched to a gene: 20.

A few counts support this clonotype. The chain uses TRBV11-2 and TRBJ2-1; D is undetermined. The V gene lost 3 bases and the J gene lost 4 bases, with 13 bases spanning the gap. CDR1 and CDR2 (germline): SGHAT, FQNNGV. The CDR3 totals 15 residues. For the CDR3, the DNA is TGTGCCAGCAGCTTTTTTATTGACACGTACAATGAGCAGTTCTTC. This codes for CASSFFIDTYNEQFF.

The chain joins TRBV5-4 to TRBJ2-3, with D perhaps given as TRBD1 or TRBD2 (5 bases each). The CDR3 covers 16 residues. V shed 4 bases and J shed 2 bases, with 17 bases lying between them. CDR1 is SGHNT and CDR2 is YYREEE in the germline V gene (reference sequence). CDR3 DNA sequence: TGTGCCAGCAGCCTGAACCCTGAGGGACCCACAGATACGCAGTATTTT. Protein product: CASSLNPEGPTDTQYF.

This chain connects TRBV6-1 to TRBJ1-5; 8 bases line up with TRBD1. Germline-derived CDR1 and CDR2 are MNHNS and SASEGT. The CDR3 totals 18 residues. The junction had 17 bases not matched to a gene; V was cut back by 10 bases and J by 0 bases. The CDR3 DNA reads as TGTGCCAACACCCACAAACTCACAGGGGGATATAGCAATCAGCCCCAGCATTTT. Translating gives CANTHKLTGGYSNQPQHF.

This clonotype has ten or more counts. This chain links TRBV7-2 with TRBJ1-1; perhaps TRBD1 as D (5 bases). The CDR3 sequence is 13 residues long. From germline, CDR1 is SGHTA and CDR2 FQGNSA. V lost 1 base, J lost 8 bases, and 11 bases lay in between. The CDR3 loop is CASSLERGVEAFF. The DNA of the CDR3 is TGTGCCAGCAGCTTAGAGAGAGGGGTGGAAGCTTTCTTT.

This clonotype appeared a few times. The rearrangement uses TRBV10-3 and TRBJ1-1, with D perhaps TRBD1 (6 bases). Looked up from germline, CDR1 is ENHRY and CDR2 is SYGVKD. The CDR3 is made up of 13 amino acids. Trimming took 7 bases from V and 3 from J, leaving 12 bases between them. The CDR3 spells CAITLDRDTEAFF. The DNA of the CDR3 is TGTGCCATCACCCTGGACAGAGACACTGAAGCTTTCTTT.